These T cell receptor beta chains were read from a single sample in a study of OX40 agonist ivuxolimab in advanced cancers. The assay was immunoSEQ multiplex PCR, and TCRdb's table has in-frame clones only and misses some. In the table there are approximately 80,000 clones, about 90% of which are singletons. Sequenced here: CD4+ or CD8+ T cells sorted from blood, sampled in a trial of the OX40 agonist ivuxolimab. The source of these receptors is an adult with an advanced solid tumor such as melanoma, head and neck, liver or kidney cancer. Both conserved end residues are part of each CDR3. D genes are given only for firm matches. Some rows have no size entry. The others give once, few or many, or a class for an expanded clone.

clone size	V gene	D gene	CDR3 length	J gene	CDR3 protein	CDR3 DNA
.	TRBV25-1	.	13	TRBJ1-5	CASSGFGNQPQHF	TGTGCCAGCAGTGGGTTTGGGAATCAGCCCCAGCATTTT
.	TRBV5-8	TRBD1	15	TRBJ1-2	CASSLARGRMEGYTF	TGTGCCAGCAGCTTGGCCAGGGGGCGAATGGAAGGCTACACCTTC
.	TRBV6-6	TRBD2	13	TRBJ2-7	CASRSGGSYEQYF	TGTGCCAGCAGAAGCGGGGGCAGCTACGAGCAGTACTTC
.	TRBV6-6	.	16	TRBJ1-6	CASSAGLSSYNSPLHF	TGTGCCAGCAGTGCAGGCTTGAGCTCCTATAATTCACCCCTCCACTTT
.	TRBV28	.	13	TRBJ2-2	CASRQGRGGELFF	TGTGCCAGCAGACAGGGGAGGGGCGGGGAGCTGTTTTTT
.	TRBV30	TRBD2	15	TRBJ2-2	CACPGLAGYTGELFF	TGTGCCTGCCCAGGGCTAGCGGGGTACACCGGGGAGCTGTTTTTT
.	TRBV2	.	17	TRBJ1-4	CASSDRDIYDAIPKLFF	TGTGCCAGCAGTGACCGGGACATATACGACGCCATCCCAAAACTGTTTTTT
.	TRBV28	.	11	TRBJ2-5	CASSQQETQYF	TGTGCCAGCAGCCAACAAGAGACCCAGTACTTC
.	TRBV9	.	15	TRBJ2-1	CASSVGGKSYNEQFF	TGTGCCAGCAGCGTAGGAGGGAAATCCTACAATGAGCAGTTCTTC
.	TRBV7-9	.	16	TRBJ1-2	CASSLVHGIYNYGYTF	TGTGCCAGCAGCTTAGTGCACGGGATATATAACTATGGCTACACCTTC
.	TRBV11-3	.	14	TRBJ2-3	CASSLDGSTDTQYF	TGTGCCAGCAGCTTAGACGGTAGCACAGATACGCAGTATTTT
.	TRBV25-1	.	15	TRBJ2-2	CASSPTTSPTGELFF	TGTGCCAGCAGCCCCACCACTAGCCCGACCGGGGAGCTGTTTTTT
once	TRBV29-1	.	13	TRBJ1-3	CSVETLWGNTIYF	TGCAGCGTTGAGACCCTCTGGGGAAACACCATATATTTT
.	TRBV19	TRBD1	13	TRBJ1-2	CASSAGTGYGYTF	TGTGCCAGTAGTGCCGGGACAGGTTACGGCTACACCTTC
.	TRBV6-5	.	15	TRBJ1-2	CASYYTTISVNSYTF	TGTGCCAGCTACTACACTACGATTTCGGTCAATAGCTACACCTTC
.	TRBV14	.	13	TRBJ2-1	CASSRGAYNEQFF	TGTGCCAGCAGCCGGGGGGCCTACAATGAGCAGTTCTTC
few	TRBV2	.	11	TRBJ2-1	CASRLEVEQFF	TGTGCCAGCAGACTAGAGGTTGAGCAGTTCTTC
once	TRBV18	.	15	TRBJ1-6	CASSPGSSYNSPLHF	TGTGCCAGCTCACCCGGGAGCTCCTATAATTCACCCCTCCACTTT
few	TRBV11-2	.	14	TRBJ1-1	CASSTTGANTEAFF	TGTGCCAGCAGCACGACAGGAGCTAACACTGAAGCTTTCTTT
.	TRBV5-4	.	15	TRBJ2-1	CASSRGGNSYNEQFF	TGTGCCAGCAGCCGCGGGGGCAACTCCTACAATGAGCAGTTCTTC
.	TRBV30	.	12	TRBJ1-4	CAWSTTGGKLFF	TGTGCCTGGAGTACTACAGGTGGAAAACTGTTTTTT
.	TRBV10-1	.	14	TRBJ1-1	CASSEQGFNTEAFF	TGCGCCAGCAGTGAGCAGGGTTTCAACACTGAAGCTTTCTTT
.	TRBV28	.	15	TRBJ1-3	CASSPLWDSGNTIYF	TGTGCCAGCAGTCCCCTATGGGACTCTGGAAACACCATATATTTT
few	TRBV11-2	.	15	TRBJ1-2	CASSIVRGANYGYTF	TGTGCCAGCAGTATCGTTAGGGGTGCTAACTATGGCTACACCTTC
.	TRBV19	.	15	TRBJ1-5	CASSNQGLSNQPQHF	TGTGCCAGTAGTAACCAGGGCCTTAGCAATCAGCCCCAGCATTTT
.	TRBV7-9	TRBD1	17	TRBJ2-6	CASRRGQGASGANVLTF	TGTGCCAGCAGAAGGGGACAGGGGGCTTCGGGGGCCAACGTCCTGACTTTC
.	TRBV5-4	TRBD1	15	TRBJ2-5	CASSGGTGGEQTQYF	TGTGCCAGCAGCGGAGGGACAGGGGGCGAACAGACCCAGTACTTC
.	TRBV11-3	TRBD1	14	TRBJ2-3	CASSPGQGTDTQYF	TGTGCCAGCAGCCCTGGACAGGGTACAGATACGCAGTATTTT
.	TRBV11-1	.	12	TRBJ2-1	CASSQESSIQFF	TGTGCCAGCAGCCAGGAATCCAGTATCCAGTTCTTC
once	TRBV6-5	.	15	TRBJ2-4	CASSYSRLAKNIQYF	TGTGCCAGCAGTTACTCGAGATTAGCCAAAAACATTCAGTACTTC
.	TRBV29-1	.	14	TRBJ2-3	CSALPLLDTDTQYF	TGCAGCGCCCTTCCTCTGCTAGACACAGATACGCAGTATTTT
.	TRBV29-1	TRBD1	13	TRBJ1-2	CSVEARDREGYTF	TGCAGCGTTGAGGCCCGGGACAGGGAAGGCTACACCTTC
.	TRBV7-8	TRBD1	14	TRBJ1-4	CASSPDRAIEKLFF	TGTGCCAGCAGCCCAGACAGGGCGATCGAAAAACTGTTTTTT
.	TRBV28	TRBD2	14	TRBJ2-5	CASAPGGRAETQYF	TGTGCCAGCGCTCCCGGAGGGAGGGCGGAGACCCAGTACTTC
.	TRBV19	TRBD1	15	TRBJ2-1	CASSIGQGFYNEQFF	TGTGCCAGTAGTATCGGACAGGGGTTCTACAATGAGCAGTTCTTC
.	TRBV5-4	TRBD2	16	TRBJ2-3	CASSPWTSGGTDTQYF	TGTGCCAGCAGCCCGTGGACTAGCGGGGGGACGGATACGCAGTATTTT
.	TRBV9	TRBD1	18	TRBJ2-6	CASSPRGTGTTGANVLTF	TGTGCCAGCAGCCCCCGGGGGACAGGGACGACTGGGGCCAACGTCCTGACTTTC
.	TRBV4-1	.	14	TRBJ1-5	CASRPQGGNQPQHF	TGCGCCAGCAGACCCCAAGGGGGGAATCAGCCCCAGCATTTT
.	TRBV19	.	14	TRBJ1-5	CASSMAGGHQPQHF	TGTGCCAGTAGTATGGCCGGGGGGCATCAGCCCCAGCATTTT
.	TRBV13	.	16	TRBJ1-1	CASSLAVLLGNTEAFF	TGTGCCAGCAGCTTAGCGGTTCTTCTGGGGAACACTGAAGCTTTCTTT
.	TRBV19	.	15	TRBJ1-2	CASSIGPAWGYGYTF	TGTGCCAGTAGTATAGGCCCAGCCTGGGGCTATGGCTACACCTTC
.	TRBV15	.	16	TRBJ1-3	CATSRGSGNSGNTIYF	TGTGCCACCAGCAGGGGGTCGGGGAACTCTGGAAACACCATATATTTT
.	TRBV18	.	16	TRBJ1-6	CASSPETNRENSPLHF	TGTGCCAGCTCACCAGAAACAAACAGGGAGAATTCACCCCTCCACTTT
.	TRBV2	.	13	TRBJ1-2	CASRELMSYGYTF	TGTGCCAGCAGGGAGCTAATGTCCTATGGCTACACCTTC
.	TRBV5-4	TRBD2	16	TRBJ2-2	CASSIQRGSNTGELFF	TGTGCCAGCAGTATTCAGCGGGGGTCAAACACCGGGGAGCTGTTTTTT
.	TRBV7-2	.	14	TRBJ2-5	CASSLAGLGETQYF	TGTGCCAGCAGCTTAGCAGGGCTGGGGGAGACCCAGTACTTC
.	TRBV5-4	TRBD1	15	TRBJ2-1	CASSYRDRGIGLEFF	TGTGCCAGCAGCTACCGGGACAGGGGGATCGGTCTGGAGTTCTTC